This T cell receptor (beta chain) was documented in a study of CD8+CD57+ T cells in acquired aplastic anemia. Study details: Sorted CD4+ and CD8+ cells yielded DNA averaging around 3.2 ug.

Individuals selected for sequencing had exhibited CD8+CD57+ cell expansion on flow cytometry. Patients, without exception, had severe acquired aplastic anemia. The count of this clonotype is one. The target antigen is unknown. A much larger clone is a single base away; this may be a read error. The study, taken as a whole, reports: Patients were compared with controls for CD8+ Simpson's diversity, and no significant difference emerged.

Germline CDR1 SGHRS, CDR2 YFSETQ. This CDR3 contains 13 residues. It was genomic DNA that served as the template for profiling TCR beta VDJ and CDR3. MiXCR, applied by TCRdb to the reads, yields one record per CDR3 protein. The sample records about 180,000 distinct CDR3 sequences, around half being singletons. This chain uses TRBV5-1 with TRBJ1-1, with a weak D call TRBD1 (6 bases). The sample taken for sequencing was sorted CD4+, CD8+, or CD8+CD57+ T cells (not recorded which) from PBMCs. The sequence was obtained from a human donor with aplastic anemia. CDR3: CVSHRDTNTEALF. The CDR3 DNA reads TGCGTCAGCCACAGGGACACGAACACTGAAGCTCTCTTT.